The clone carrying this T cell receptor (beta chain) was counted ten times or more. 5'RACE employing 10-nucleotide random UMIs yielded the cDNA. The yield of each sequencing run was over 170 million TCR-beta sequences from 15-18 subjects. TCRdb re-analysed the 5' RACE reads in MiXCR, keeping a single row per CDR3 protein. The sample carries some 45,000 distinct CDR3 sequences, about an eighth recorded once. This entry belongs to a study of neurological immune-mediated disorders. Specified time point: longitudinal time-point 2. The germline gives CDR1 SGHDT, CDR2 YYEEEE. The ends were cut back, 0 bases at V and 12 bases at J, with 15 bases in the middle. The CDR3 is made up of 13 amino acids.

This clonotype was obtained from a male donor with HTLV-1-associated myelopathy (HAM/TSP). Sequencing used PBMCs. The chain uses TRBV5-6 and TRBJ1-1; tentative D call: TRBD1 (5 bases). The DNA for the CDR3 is TGTGCCAGCAGCTTGGCTAGGGCAGGGAAAACTTTCTTT. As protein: CASSLARAGKTFF.